The 22 T cell receptor beta chains reported below all come from one sample, sequenced in a study of Graves' ophthalmopathy and Graves' hyperthyroidism. RNA transcripts provided the template for amplifying TCR beta CDR3 regions. In the first round, RT-PCR was carried out with HTBI primers, and a multiplex PCR formed the second round. Via MiXCR, TCRdb re-called the multiplex PCR reads, giving one row per CDR3 protein. The sample includes hundreds of thousands of distinct CDR3 sequences, 35% to 45% seen only once; the top ten take 3.3%. The sequenced sample was peripheral blood. The receptors here all came from an adult man with Graves' ophthalmopathy.

This clonotype was picked up one time. V and J are TRBV15 and TRBJ1-2; D possibly corresponds to TRBD1 (5 bases). Germline lookup yields CDR1 LNHNV and CDR2 YYDKDF (reference sequence). V shed 1 base and J shed 8 bases, with 17 bases lying between them. The CDR3 totals 15 residues. The CDR3 protein is CATSRVGALGVGYTF. In DNA form, the CDR3 reads TGTGCCACCAGCAGAGTAGGGGCTCTGGGTGTCGGCTACACCTTC.

V gene TRBV25-1 combines with J gene TRBJ1-2; no definite D call. Trimming removed 4 bases from V and 3 bases from J, with 15 bases in between. Germline V gene lookup returns CDR1 MGHDK and CDR2 SYGVNS. CDR3 length: 15 amino acids. CDR3 amino acids: CASSASNRRHYGYTF. Written as DNA, the CDR3 is TGTGCCAGCAGTGCTAGTAACAGACGGCACTATGGCTACACCTTC.

This clonotype was counted many times. The V gene is TRBV7-8, the J gene TRBJ2-2; possibly TRBD1 for D (6 bases). CDR1 SGHVS and CDR2 FQNEAQ come from the germline V gene. The CDR3 contains 14 residues. Trimming removed 5 bases at V and 6 bases at J, with 13 bases between. The CDR3 spells CASSTEGVPGELFF. The CDR3 bases are TGTGCCAGCAGCACCGAGGGGGTACCCGGGGAGCTGTTTTTT.

Turning to this clonotype: Since a much larger clone is just one base distant, this may be a read error. J is TRBJ1-4 and V is TRBV12-3 or TRBV12-4; no clear D. This CDR3 contains 14 residues. The CDR3: CASSTDPVNEKLSF. The DNA for the CDR3 is TGTGCCAGCAGTACAGACCCGGTTAATGAAAAACTGTCTTTT.

This clonotype was seen just once. This rearrangement joins TRBV10-3 to TRBJ2-7, with 10 bases matching TRBD1. The J segment lost 3 bases and the V segment lost 10 bases, leaving 3 bases of the junction unmatched. This CDR3 comprises 12 residues. Germline assignment: CDR1 ENHRY and CDR2 SYGVKD. DNA for the CDR3: TGTGCCACCCGGGACAGGGGCTACGAGCAGTACTTC. Translating gives CATRDRGYEQYF.

The chain has TRBV10-3 and TRBJ1-2, with D tentatively TRBD1 (6 bases). This CDR3 region has 14 residues. Trimming stripped 4 bases from V and 8 bases from J, with 17 bases between. CDR1 and CDR2 from the germline V gene are ENHRY and SYGVKD. The CDR3 protein is CAISGGTQLGGYTF. The CDR3 bases are TGTGCCATCAGTGGGGGGACACAATTGGGAGGCTACACCTTC.

This chain joins TRBV10-3 and TRBJ2-3, with 7 bases aligning to TRBD2. The germline CDR1 and CDR2 sequences are ENHRY and SYGVKD. The ends lost 0 bases at V and 6 bases at J; junction bases unmatched: 9. The CDR3 totals 16 residues. The CDR3 spells CAISESAAGVTDTQYF. The CDR3 nucleotides are TGTGCCATCAGTGAGTCCGCGGCGGGGGTTACCGATACGCAGTATTTT.

The rearrangement links TRBV30 to TRBJ2-5; tentatively, D is TRBD1 (5 bases). The CDR3 has 14 amino acids. Germline-derived CDR1 and CDR2 are GTSNPN and SVGIG (reference sequence). V lost 0 bases and J 6 bases, leaving 14 bases between the germline ends. The CDR3 sequence is CAWSVGAGIQTQYF. CDR3 DNA sequence: TGTGCCTGGAGTGTAGGGGCAGGGATTCAGACCCAGTACTTC.

V is TRBV29-1 and J is TRBJ2-7; 9 bases line up with TRBD1. The CDR3 spans 13 residues. J was trimmed by 0 bases and V by 7 bases; bases with no gene match: 4. The germline gives CDR1 SQVTM, CDR2 ANQGSEA. This CDR3 is CSAGQGHSYEQYF. For the CDR3, the DNA is TGCAGCGCGGGACAGGGACACTCCTACGAGCAGTACTTC.

In regard to this clonotype: A read error may account for a junction end that differs from germline. The chain employs TRBV11-2 and TRBJ2-7; D remains unclear. CDR3 length: 13 amino acids. Germline V gene data show CDR1 as SGHAT and CDR2 as FQNNGV. CDR3 nucleotide sequence: TGCGCCAGCAGCTCGGATGGTGGTTACGAGCAGTGCTTC. Protein product: CASSSDGGYEQCF.

This clonotype was recorded many times. The chain uses TRBV9 and TRBJ2-5, with D hard to call. Trimming removed 0 bases from V and 5 bases from J, with 14 bases in between. Germline values: CDR1 SGDLS, CDR2 YYNGEE. The CDR3 extends over 15 amino acids. The CDR3 here is CASSVGVYPRETQYF. Here the CDR3 DNA reads TGTGCCAGCAGCGTAGGAGTCTACCCGAGGGAGACCCAGTACTTC.

The J gene is TRBJ1-5, the V gene TRBV7-8; 7 bases are shared with TRBD1. The length of the CDR3 is 15 residues. The J segment lost 4 bases and the V segment lost 5 bases, leaving 8 bases of the junction unmatched. Germline V gene lookup returns CDR1 SGHVS and CDR2 FQNEAQ. The CDR3 DNA follows: TGTGCCAGCAGCCCCTGGACAGGACGAAATCAGCCCCAGCATTTT. Translating it yields CASSPWTGRNQPQHF.

There are a few counts of this clonotype. V gene TRBV2 combines with J gene TRBJ2-2; 12 nucleotides agree with TRBD1. Losses at the gene ends were 7 bases for V and 4 bases for J; bases not matched to a gene: 10. CDR3 length: 17 amino acids. CDR1 and CDR2 (germline): SNHLY, FYNNEI. For the CDR3, the DNA is TGTGCCAGCACCTGGGGGACAGGGGGCATCGGCACCGGGGAGCTGTTTTTT. It is translated as CASTWGTGGIGTGELFF.

This clonotype showed up many times. This rearrangement joins TRBV7-2 to TRBJ2-7; perhaps TRBD2 as D (5 bases). Trimming pared 4 bases from V and 0 bases from J, leaving 13 bases between. The CDR3 covers 15 residues. Germline lookup yields CDR1 SGHTA and CDR2 FQGNSA. The CDR3 region is CASSSIGGRSYEQYF. CDR3 bases: TGTGCCAGCAGCTCCATCGGCGGGCGCTCCTACGAGCAGTACTTC.

This chain links TRBV7-1 with TRBJ1-5; 7 bases map to TRBD1. TRBV7-1 is sorted into the ORF group, with uncertain function. The junction had 11 bases not matched to a gene; V was cut back by 3 bases and J by 6 bases. This CDR3 is 16 amino acids long. CDR3 loop: CASSSQGDGWGQPQHF. The CDR3 nucleotides read TGTGCCAGCAGCTCGCAGGGGGACGGGTGGGGTCAGCCCCAGCATTTT.

This clonotype was found a few times. The chain uses TRBV5-1 and TRBJ1-2, with a weak D call TRBD1 (5 bases). The CDR3 has 14 amino acids. V lost 2 bases and J 8 bases, leaving 16 bases between the germline ends. From germline, CDR1 is SGHRS and CDR2 YFSETQ. The CDR3 nucleotides read TGCGCCAGCAGCTTTGTAGACAGCGAACGAGGCTACACCTTC. Residues: CASSFVDSERGYTF.

The chain carries TRBV24-1 and TRBJ2-3; D remains unclear. This CDR3 has 13 amino acids. CDR1 is KGHDR, CDR2 SFDVKD, per germline. V lost 2 bases to trimming and J lost 6 bases, with 8 bases between them. CDR3 sequence (DNA): TGTGCCACCAGTGATTCTTGGACCGATACGCAGTATTTT. It encodes CATSDSWTDTQYF.

The V call is TRBV2, the J call TRBJ1-1; D is ambiguous. V lost 4 bases, J lost 4 bases, and 13 bases lay in between. The CDR3 sequence is 14 residues long. Germline CDR1 reads SNHLY; CDR2 reads FYNNEI. The CDR3 protein is CASSARNTGTEAFF. CDR3 bases: TGTGCCAGCAGTGCTAGAAACACGGGCACTGAAGCTTTCTTT.

This clonotype was counted many times. This sequence joins TRBV5-1 and TRBJ1-1; 11 bases match TRBD1. V was clipped by 7 bases and J by 3 bases; unmatched bases: 5. The CDR3 extends over 14 amino acids. Germline CDR1 and CDR2: SGHRS and YFSETQ. CDR3 DNA: TGCGCCAGCGCATCGGACAGGGGGCACACTGAAGCTTTCTTT. This gives the protein CASASDRGHTEAFF.

This clonotype occurred many times. This sequence joins TRBV6-6 and TRBJ1-5; maybe TRBD1 (5 bases). Germline lookup yields CDR1 MNHNY and CDR2 SVGAGI (reference sequence). The CDR3 loop spans 16 amino acids. V was cut by 0 bases and J by 7 bases, with 16 bases left in between. CDR3 sequence reads: CASSYSGGQGGQPQHF. DNA of the CDR3: TGTGCCAGCAGTTACTCGGGCGGGCAGGGCGGACAGCCCCAGCATTTT.

The chain recombines TRBV29-1 with TRBJ1-6; D unresolved. The CDR3 has 13 amino acids. The V gene's germline CDR1 is SQVTM and CDR2 ANQGSEA. The V end was cut by 8 bases, the J end by 6 bases, with 14 bases between. The CDR3 DNA reads as TGCAGCAGTGGTCAAGGTCTTAATTCACCCCTCCACTTT. Amino acids: CSSGQGLNSPLHF.

The chain joins TRBV29-1 to TRBJ1-2; possible D gene TRBD1, 5 bases. Trimming removed 7 bases at V and 7 bases at J, with 16 bases between. CDR1 and CDR2 (germline): SQVTM, ANQGSEA. The CDR3 runs to 12 residues. The CDR3 bases are TGCAGCGGCGAATTAACAGGCGGTGGCTACACCTTC. This gives the protein CSGELTGGGYTF.